The present T cell receptor (beta chain) was sequenced within a study of radiation and T cells in renal cell carcinoma. The CDR3 contains 16 residues. Trimming pared 0 bases from V and 0 bases from J, leaving 9 bases between. Germline CDR1 reads LGHNA; CDR2 reads YNFKEQ. The sample's time point: blood 4 weeks post-SBRT, at nephrectomy. Treatment specified: 15 Gy SBRT to primary tumor, nephrectomy 4 weeks later. Using immunoSEQ multiplex PCR, the repertoire was profiled, and TCRdb retains in-frame clones only, with some absent. The table has approximately 170,000 clones, 88% seen once; the top ten hold over 9%.

Sequenced material: blood, taken from a patient whose treatment included radiotherapy and nephrectomy. The rearrangement links TRBV4-2 to TRBJ1-3; the D is unclear. This receptor was obtained from a woman aged 45-60 years with renal cell carcinoma. The CDR3 region is CASSQDRSISGNTIYF. The CDR3 DNA follows: TGTGCCAGCAGCCAAGATAGATCCATCTCTGGAAACACCATATATTTT.